This T cell receptor (beta chain) emerged from a study of early T cells in non-severe SARS-CoV-2 infection. Germline CDR1 is LNHNV and CDR2 is YYDKDF (reference sequence). The V gene end was trimmed by 4 bases and the J gene end by 5 bases; junction bases not matched to a gene: 5. The CDR3 totals 14 residues. This clonotype has at least ten counts. TCRdb re-derived calls from the 5' RACE reads in MiXCR, one entry per CDR3 protein. Found here are about 83,000 distinct CDR3 sequences, about 14% of them singletons; the top ten hold about 3%. Sequenced material: whole blood. This sequence was found in an adult who was a healthcare worker with PCR-confirmed SARS-CoV-2 infection or an uninfected control (not recorded which). This chain joins TRBV15 and TRBJ2-4; 7 bases agree with TRBD1. As DNA, the CDR3 is TGTGCCACCAGCACCCCAGGGGGAGAAAACATTCAGTACTTC. Amino acids: CATSTPGGENIQYF.